This is a list of T cell receptor beta chains from one sample in a study of blood T cell repertoires in COVID-19. This table comes from immunoSEQ multiplex PCR, and its TCRdb copy is limited to in-frame clones, with some not included. The repertoire holds around 94,000 clones, with approximately 86% as singletons. Sequenced material: peripheral blood. These TCRs come from a man aged 50 to 59 with active or convalescent COVID-19. Each CDR3 is given with its conserved first and last residue. Fields, in order: J gene, D gene, clone size, V gene, CDR3 protein, CDR3 DNA. A D gene is named only where the DNA matches it firmly. Size is stated for part of the rows, as once, few or many counts, or as a class when the clone is expanded.

TRBJ2-2 . . TRBV6-5 CASRTGQNTGELFF TGTGCCAGCAGAACGGGACAAAACACCGGGGAGCTGTTTTTT
TRBJ2-4 . . TRBV7-2 CASSLPGNIQYF TGTGCCAGCAGCTTACCAGGGAACATTCAGTACTTC
TRBJ1-4 TRBD1 . TRBV5-6 CASSHGTAFATNEKLFF TGTGCCAGCAGCCATGGGACAGCCTTCGCAACTAATGAAAAACTGTTTTTT
TRBJ1-2 . once TRBV28 CASSFCRVSPNYGYTF TGTGCCAGCAGTTTCTGCAGGGTAAGTCCTAACTATGGCTACACCTTC
TRBJ1-2 TRBD1 once TRBV7-9 CASSLVGTVHGYTF TGTGCCAGCAGCTTAGTTGGGACAGTACATGGCTACACCTTC
TRBJ1-1 TRBD1 . TRBV19 CATRIPPTGGLSTEAFF TGTGCCACTCGCATTCCCCCGACAGGGGGCTTGAGCACTGAAGCTTTCTTT
TRBJ1-1 TRBD1 . TRBV11-2 CASSFGQGNTEAFF TGTGCCAGCAGCTTCGGACAGGGAAACACTGAAGCTTTCTTT
TRBJ2-5 TRBD1 few TRBV2 CASVGQGQETQYF TGTGCCAGCGTGGGACAGGGGCAAGAGACCCAGTACTTC
TRBJ1-5 . . TRBV28 CASSFEVLDNQPQHF TGTGCCAGCAGTTTTGAGGTTTTAGACAATCAGCCCCAGCATTTT
TRBJ2-5 . . TRBV3-1/TRBV3-2 CASSVNRQETQYF TGTGCCAGCAGTGTGAACAGGCAAGAGACCCAGTACTTC
TRBJ2-7 TRBD1 . TRBV30 CACPSTGGYEQYF TGTGCCTGCCCTTCGACAGGGGGCTACGAGCAGTACTTC
TRBJ2-1 TRBD2 . TRBV5-1 CASSWGGQGHNEQFF TGCGCCAGCAGCTGGGGGGGTCAGGGCCACAATGAGCAGTTCTTC
TRBJ2-7 . . TRBV2 CANRQGSRQYF TGTGCCAACAGGCAGGGGTCGAGGCAGTACTTC
TRBJ1-1 TRBD1 . TRBV10-3 CAISGQGGAEAFF TGTGCCATCAGTGGACAGGGAGGCGCTGAAGCTTTCTTT
TRBJ2-3 TRBD2 . TRBV7-6 CASSPSTSGGPTDTQYF TGTGCCAGCAGCCCCTCGACTAGCGGGGGCCCCACAGATACGCAGTATTTT
TRBJ2-5 . . TRBV28 CASSFSQTQYF TGTGCCAGCAGTTTCTCCCAGACCCAGTACTTC
TRBJ1-6 . . TRBV16 CASTPSRVNSPLHF TGTGCCAGCACCCCAAGTCGGGTTAATTCACCCCTCCACTTT
TRBJ1-1 TRBD1 . TRBV5-1 CASSPGTGTEAFF TGCGCCAGCAGCCCCGGGACAGGTACTGAAGCTTTCTTT
TRBJ2-1 TRBD2 . TRBV2 CASGLAGGSYNEQFF TGTGCCAGCGGACTAGCGGGGGGGTCCTACAATGAGCAGTTCTTC
TRBJ1-1 TRBD1 . TRBV29-1 CSVDKGQGDTEAFF TGCAGCGTTGACAAGGGACAGGGTGACACTGAAGCTTTCTTT
TRBJ1-1 TRBD1 . TRBV5-1 CASRGTGALNTEAFF TGCGCCAGCCGGGGGACAGGGGCGCTGAACACTGAAGCTTTCTTT
TRBJ1-1 . . TRBV30 CAWTAQPMYTEAFF TGTGCCTGGACCGCCCAACCTATGTACACTGAAGCTTTCTTT